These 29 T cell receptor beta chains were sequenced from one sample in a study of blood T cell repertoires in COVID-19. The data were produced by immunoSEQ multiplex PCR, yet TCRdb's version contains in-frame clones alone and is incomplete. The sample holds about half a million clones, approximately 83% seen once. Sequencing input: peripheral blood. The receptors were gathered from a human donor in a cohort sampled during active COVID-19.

The CDR3 sequence: CASSLGQVINSPLHF. Written as DNA, the CDR3 is TGTGCCAGCAGCTTGGGACAGGTGATTAATTCACCCCTCCACTTT. The rearrangement uses TRBV5-6 and TRBJ1-6, with D perhaps TRBD1 (6 bases). This CDR3 comprises 15 residues. V lost 0 bases and J lost 6, with 10 bases in between. Germline assignment: CDR1 SGHDT and CDR2 YYEEEE.

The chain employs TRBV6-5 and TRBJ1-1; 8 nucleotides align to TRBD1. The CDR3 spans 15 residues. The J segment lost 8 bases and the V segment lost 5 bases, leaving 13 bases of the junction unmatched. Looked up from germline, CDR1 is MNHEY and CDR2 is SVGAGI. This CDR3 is CASSRSISGGAEAFF. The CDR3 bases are TGTGCCAGCAGTCGTTCTATCTCAGGGGGCGCGGAAGCTTTCTTT.

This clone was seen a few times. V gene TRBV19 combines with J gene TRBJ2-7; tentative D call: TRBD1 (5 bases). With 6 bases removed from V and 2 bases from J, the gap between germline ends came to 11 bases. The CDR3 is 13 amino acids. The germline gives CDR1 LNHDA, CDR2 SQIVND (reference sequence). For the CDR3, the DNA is TGTGCCAGTAGCCTGACAGCTGCCTACGAGCAGTACTTC. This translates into CASSLTAAYEQYF. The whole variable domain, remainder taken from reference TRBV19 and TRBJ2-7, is DGGITQSPKYLFRKEGQNVTLSCEQNLNHDAMYWYRQDPGQGLRLIYYSQIVNDFQKGDIAEGYSVSREKKESFPLTVTSAQKNPTAFYLCASSLTAAYEQYFGPGTRLTVT.

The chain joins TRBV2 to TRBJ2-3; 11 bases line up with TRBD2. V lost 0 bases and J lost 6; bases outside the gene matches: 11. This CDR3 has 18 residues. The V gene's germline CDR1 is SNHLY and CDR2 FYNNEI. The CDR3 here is CASSEATSGRPSGDTQYF. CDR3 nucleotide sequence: TGTGCCAGCAGTGAAGCTACTAGCGGGAGACCGTCGGGGGATACGCAGTATTTT.

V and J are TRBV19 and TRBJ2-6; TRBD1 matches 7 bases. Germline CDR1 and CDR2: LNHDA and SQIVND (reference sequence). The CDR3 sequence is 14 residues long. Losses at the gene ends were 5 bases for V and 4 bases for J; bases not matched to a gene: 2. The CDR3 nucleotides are TGTGCCAGTAGTGACAGGGCCGGGGCCAACGTCCTGACTTTC. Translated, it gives CASSDRAGANVLTF.

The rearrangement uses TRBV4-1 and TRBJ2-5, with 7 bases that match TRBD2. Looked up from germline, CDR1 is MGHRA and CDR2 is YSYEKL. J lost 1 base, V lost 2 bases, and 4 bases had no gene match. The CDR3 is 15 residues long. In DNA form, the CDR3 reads TGCGCCAGCAGCCAACGAGCGGGGCCCCAAGAGACCCAGTACTTC. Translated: CASSQRAGPQETQYF.

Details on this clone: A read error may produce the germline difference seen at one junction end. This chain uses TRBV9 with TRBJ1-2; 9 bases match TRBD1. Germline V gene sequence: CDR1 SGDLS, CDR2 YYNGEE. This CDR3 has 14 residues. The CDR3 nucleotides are TGTGCCAGCAGCGTAGGAGTCGGGGACAGGGACCTTATCTTC. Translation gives CASSVGVGDRDLIF.

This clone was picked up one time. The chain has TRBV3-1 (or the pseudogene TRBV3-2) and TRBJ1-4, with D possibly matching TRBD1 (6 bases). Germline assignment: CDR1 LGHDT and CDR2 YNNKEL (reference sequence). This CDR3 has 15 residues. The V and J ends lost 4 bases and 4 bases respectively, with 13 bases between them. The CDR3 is CASSLQGYLNEKLFF. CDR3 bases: TGTGCCAGCAGCCTACAGGGTTACCTTAATGAAAAACTGTTTTTT.

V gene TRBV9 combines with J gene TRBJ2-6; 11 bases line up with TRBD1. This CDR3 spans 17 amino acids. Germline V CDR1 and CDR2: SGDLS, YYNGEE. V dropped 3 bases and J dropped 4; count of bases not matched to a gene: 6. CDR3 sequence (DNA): TGTGCCAGCAGCGGCCGGGACAGGGGGACCGGGGCCAACGTCCTGACTTTC. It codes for CASSGRDRGTGANVLTF.

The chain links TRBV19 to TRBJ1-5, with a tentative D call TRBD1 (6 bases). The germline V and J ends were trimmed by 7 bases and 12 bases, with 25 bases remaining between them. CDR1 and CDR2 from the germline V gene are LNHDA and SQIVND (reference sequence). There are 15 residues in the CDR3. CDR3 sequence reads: CASTLMGGPPAVQHF. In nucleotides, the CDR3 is TGTGCCAGTACCCTAATGGGGGGGCCCCCCGCGGTCCAGCATTTT.

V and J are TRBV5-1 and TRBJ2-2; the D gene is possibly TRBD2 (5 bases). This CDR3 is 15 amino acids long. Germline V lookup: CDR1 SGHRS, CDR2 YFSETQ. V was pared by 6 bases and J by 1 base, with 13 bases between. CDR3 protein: CASNRHSGNTGELFF. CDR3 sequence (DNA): TGCGCCAGCAATAGACACAGCGGGAACACCGGGGAGCTGTTTTTT.

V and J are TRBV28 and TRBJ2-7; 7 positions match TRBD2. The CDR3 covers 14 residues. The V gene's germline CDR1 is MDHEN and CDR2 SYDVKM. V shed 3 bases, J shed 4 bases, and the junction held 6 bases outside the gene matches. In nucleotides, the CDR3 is TGTGCCAGCAGTTTGGGAGGGAGCTTATACGAGCAGTACTTC. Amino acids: CASSLGGSLYEQYF.

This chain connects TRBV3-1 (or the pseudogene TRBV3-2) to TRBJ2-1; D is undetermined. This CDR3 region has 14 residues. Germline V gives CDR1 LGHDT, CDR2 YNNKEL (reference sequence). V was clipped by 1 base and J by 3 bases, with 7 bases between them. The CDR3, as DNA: TGTGCCAGCAGCCAAGTTCCAGGCTACAATGAGCAGTTCTTC. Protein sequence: CASSQVPGYNEQFF.

CDR3 protein: CASSQDWATSGRSLPIYEQYF. CDR3 in DNA: TGCGCCAGCAGCCAAGATTGGGCGACTAGCGGGAGATCCCTCCCCATCTACGAGCAGTACTTC. This chain uses TRBV4-1 with TRBJ2-7, with 12 bases aligning to TRBD2. V shed 0 bases, J shed 3 bases, and the junction held 18 bases outside the gene matches. The V gene's germline CDR1 is MGHRA and CDR2 YSYEKL. The CDR3 runs 21 residues.

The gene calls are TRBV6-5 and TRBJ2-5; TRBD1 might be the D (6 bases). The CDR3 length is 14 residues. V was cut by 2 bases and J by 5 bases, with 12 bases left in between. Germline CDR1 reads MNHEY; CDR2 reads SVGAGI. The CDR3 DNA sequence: TGTGCCAGCAGTTACCACAGGGATCTGGAGACCCAGTACTTC. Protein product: CASSYHRDLETQYF.

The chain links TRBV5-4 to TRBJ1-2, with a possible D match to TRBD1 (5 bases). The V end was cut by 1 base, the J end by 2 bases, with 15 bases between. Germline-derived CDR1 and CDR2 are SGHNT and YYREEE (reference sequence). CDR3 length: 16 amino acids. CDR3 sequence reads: CASSLLGGGLNYGYTF. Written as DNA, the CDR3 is TGTGCCAGCAGCTTGTTGGGGGGAGGCCTCAACTATGGCTACACCTTC.

CDR3 in DNA: TGCGCCAGCAGCTTGACGGGACAGGGAAATGAAAAACTGTTTTTT. The encoded protein is CASSLTGQGNEKLFF. The chain employs TRBV5-1 and TRBJ1-4; the match to TRBD1 covers 9 bases. V dropped 1 base and J dropped 5; count of bases not matched to a gene: 3. The CDR3 is 15 amino acids. The germline V gene encodes CDR1 SGHRS and CDR2 YFSETQ. Supplemented by reference TRBV5-1 and TRBJ1-4, the full variable domain reads KAGVTQTPRYLIKTRGQQVTLSCSPISGHRSVSWYQQTPGQGLQFLFEYFSETQRNKGNFPGRFSGRQFSNSRSEMNVSTLELGDSALYLCASSLTGQGNEKLFFGSGTQLSVL.

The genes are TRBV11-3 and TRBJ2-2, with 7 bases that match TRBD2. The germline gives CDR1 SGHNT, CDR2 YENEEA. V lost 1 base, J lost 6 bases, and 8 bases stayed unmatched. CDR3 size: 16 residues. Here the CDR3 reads CASSLVAGVVPGELFF. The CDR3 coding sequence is TGTGCCAGCAGCTTAGTGGCGGGAGTGGTACCCGGGGAGCTGTTTTTT.

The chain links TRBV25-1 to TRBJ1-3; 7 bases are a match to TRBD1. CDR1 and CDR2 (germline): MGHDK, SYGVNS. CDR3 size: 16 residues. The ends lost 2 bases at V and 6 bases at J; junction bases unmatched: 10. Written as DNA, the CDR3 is TGTGCCAGCAGTGAAACAGGGGCTTCTTCCTCAAACACCATATATTTT. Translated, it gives CASSETGASSSNTIYF.

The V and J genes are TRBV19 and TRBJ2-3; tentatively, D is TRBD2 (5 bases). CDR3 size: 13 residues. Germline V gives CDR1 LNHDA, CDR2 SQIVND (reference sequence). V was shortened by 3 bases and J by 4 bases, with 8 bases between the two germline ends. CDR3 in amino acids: CASSMVRADTQYF. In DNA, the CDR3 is TGTGCCAGTAGTATGGTGCGGGCAGATACGCAGTATTTT.

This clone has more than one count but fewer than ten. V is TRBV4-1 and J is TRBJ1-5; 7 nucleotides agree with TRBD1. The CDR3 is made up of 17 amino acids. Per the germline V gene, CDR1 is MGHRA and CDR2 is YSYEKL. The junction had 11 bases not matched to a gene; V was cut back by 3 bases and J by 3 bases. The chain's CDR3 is CASSHSFLQGSNQPQHF. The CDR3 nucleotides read TGCGCCAGCAGCCATTCATTCCTACAGGGGTCCAATCAGCCCCAGCATTTT.

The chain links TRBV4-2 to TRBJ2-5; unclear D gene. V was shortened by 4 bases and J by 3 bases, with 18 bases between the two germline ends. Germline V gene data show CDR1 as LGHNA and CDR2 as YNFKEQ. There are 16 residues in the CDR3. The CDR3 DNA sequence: TGTGCCAGCAGCCGAAGTCCCCTAACAGAGAAAGAGACCCAGTACTTC. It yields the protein CASSRSPLTEKETQYF.

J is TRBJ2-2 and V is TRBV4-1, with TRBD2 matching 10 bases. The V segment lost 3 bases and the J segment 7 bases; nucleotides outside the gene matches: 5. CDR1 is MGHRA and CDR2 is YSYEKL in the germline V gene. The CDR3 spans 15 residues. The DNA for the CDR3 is TGCGCCAGCAGCCACCTTAGCGGGAGGAGCGGGGAGCTGTTTTTT. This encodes CASSHLSGRSGELFF.

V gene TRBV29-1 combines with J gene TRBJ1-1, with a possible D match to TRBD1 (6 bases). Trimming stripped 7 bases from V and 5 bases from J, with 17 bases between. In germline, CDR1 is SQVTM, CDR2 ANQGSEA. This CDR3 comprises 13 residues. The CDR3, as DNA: TGCAGCGCTCCGTTGGGGGCTGGGACTGAAGCTTTCTTT. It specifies CSAPLGAGTEAFF.

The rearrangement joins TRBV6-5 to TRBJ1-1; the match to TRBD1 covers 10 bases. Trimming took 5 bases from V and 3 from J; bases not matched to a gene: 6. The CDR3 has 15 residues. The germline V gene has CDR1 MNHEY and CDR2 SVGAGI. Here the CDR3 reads CASSRTGGRDTEAFF. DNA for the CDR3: TGTGCCAGCAGTAGGACAGGGGGTCGCGACACTGAAGCTTTCTTT.

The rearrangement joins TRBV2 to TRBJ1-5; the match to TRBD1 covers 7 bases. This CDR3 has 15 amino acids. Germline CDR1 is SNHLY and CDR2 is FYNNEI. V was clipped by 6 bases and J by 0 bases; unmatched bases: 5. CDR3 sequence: CASSPTGNSNQPQHF. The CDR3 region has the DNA TGTGCCAGCAGCCCGACAGGGAATAGCAATCAGCCCCAGCATTTT.

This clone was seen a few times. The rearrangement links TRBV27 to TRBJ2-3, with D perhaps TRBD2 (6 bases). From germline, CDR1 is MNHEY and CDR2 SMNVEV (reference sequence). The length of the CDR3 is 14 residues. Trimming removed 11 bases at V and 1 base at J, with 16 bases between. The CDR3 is CASRPGSGTDTQYF. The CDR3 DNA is TGTGCCTCACGCCCCGGGAGTGGCACAGATACGCAGTATTTT.

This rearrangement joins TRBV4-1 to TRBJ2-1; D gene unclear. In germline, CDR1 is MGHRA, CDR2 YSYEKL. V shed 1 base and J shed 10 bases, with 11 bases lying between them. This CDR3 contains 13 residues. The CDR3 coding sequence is TGCGCCAGCAGCCAAGTCCGAGCAGGCGAGCAGTTCTTC. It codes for CASSQVRAGEQFF.

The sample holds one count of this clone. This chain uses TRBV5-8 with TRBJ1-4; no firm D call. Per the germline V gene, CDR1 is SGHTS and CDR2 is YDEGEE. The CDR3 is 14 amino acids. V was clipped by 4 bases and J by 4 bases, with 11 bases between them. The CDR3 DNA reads TGTGCCAGCAGCCCGGACGGGAATAATGAAAAACTGTTTTTT. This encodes CASSPDGNNEKLFF.